Described below is a single T cell receptor (beta chain) sequence and its context. CDR3 length: 14 residues. Trimming removed 5 bases from V and 4 bases from J; junction bases left unmatched: 5. CDR1 and CDR2 from the germline V gene are MNHEY and SMNVEV (reference sequence). The method was immunoSEQ multiplex PCR; TCRdb's version includes in-frame clones alone and lacks a portion of them. The table shows some 250,000 clones, with around 89% occurring only once. The record originates from a study of blood T cell repertoires in COVID-19. The chain uses TRBV27 and TRBJ1-1; 9 bases line up with TRBD1. This receptor was taken from a middle-aged man who had recovered from COVID-19. Material: PBMCs or T cells enriched from blood (not recorded which). The CDR3 DNA sequence: TGTGCCAGCAGTCTACAGGGGGCTGCCACTGAAGCTTTCTTT. Translation: CASSLQGAATEAFF.